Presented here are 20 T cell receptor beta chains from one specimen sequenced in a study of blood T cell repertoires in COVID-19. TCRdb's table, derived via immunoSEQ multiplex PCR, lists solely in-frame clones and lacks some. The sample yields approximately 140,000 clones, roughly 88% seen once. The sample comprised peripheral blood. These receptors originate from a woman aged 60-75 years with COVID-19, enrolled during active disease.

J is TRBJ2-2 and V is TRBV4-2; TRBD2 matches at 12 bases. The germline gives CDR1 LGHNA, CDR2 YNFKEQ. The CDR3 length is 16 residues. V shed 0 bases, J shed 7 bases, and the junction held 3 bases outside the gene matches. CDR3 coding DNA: TGTGCCAGCAGCCAAGATCGGACTAGCGGGGTCGGGGAGCTGTTTTTT. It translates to CASSQDRTSGVGELFF.

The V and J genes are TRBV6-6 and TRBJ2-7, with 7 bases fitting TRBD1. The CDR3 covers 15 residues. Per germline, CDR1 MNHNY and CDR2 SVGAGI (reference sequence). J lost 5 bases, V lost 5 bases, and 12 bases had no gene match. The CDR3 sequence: CASSPRRQGIDEQYF. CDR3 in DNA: TGTGCCAGCAGTCCCCGTAGACAGGGAATTGACGAGCAGTACTTC.

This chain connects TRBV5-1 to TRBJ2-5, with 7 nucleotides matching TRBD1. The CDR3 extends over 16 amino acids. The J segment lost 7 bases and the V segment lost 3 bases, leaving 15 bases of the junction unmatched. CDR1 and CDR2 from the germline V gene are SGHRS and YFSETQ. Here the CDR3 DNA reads TGCGCCAGCAGCTCCCCCGAACAGGGGCTCGAGGGGACCCAGTACTTC. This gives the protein CASSSPEQGLEGTQYF. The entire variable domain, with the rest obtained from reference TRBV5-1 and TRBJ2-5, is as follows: KAGVTQTPRYLIKTRGQQVTLSCSPISGHRSVSWYQQTPGQGLQFLFEYFSETQRNKGNFPGRFSGRQFSNSRSEMNVSTLELGDSALYLCASSSPEQGLEGTQYFGPGTRLLVL.

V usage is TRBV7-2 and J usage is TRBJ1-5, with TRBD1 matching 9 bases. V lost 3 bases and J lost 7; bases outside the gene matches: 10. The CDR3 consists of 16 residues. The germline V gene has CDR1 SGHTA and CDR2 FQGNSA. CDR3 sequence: CASSFYGQGTGQPQHF. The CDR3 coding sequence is TGTGCCAGCAGCTTTTATGGACAGGGGACAGGGCAGCCCCAGCATTTT. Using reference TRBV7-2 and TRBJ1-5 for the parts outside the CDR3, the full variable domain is GAGVSQSPSNKVTEKGKDVELRCDPISGHTALYWYRQSLGQGLEFLIYFQGNSAPDKSGLPSDRFSAERTGGSVSTLTIQRTQQEDSAVYLCASSFYGQGTGQPQHFGDGTRLSIL.

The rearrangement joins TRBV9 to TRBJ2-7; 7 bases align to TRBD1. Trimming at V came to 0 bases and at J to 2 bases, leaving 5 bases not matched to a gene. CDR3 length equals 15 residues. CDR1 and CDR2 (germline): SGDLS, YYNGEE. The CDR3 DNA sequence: TGTGCCAGCAGCGTAGGAGGGGGCTTCGCCTACGAGCAGTACTTC. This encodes CASSVGGGFAYEQYF.

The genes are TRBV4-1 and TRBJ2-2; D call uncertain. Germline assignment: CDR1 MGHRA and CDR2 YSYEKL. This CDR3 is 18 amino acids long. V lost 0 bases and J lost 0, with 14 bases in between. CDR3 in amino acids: CASSQESPGKANTGELFF. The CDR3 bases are TGCGCCAGCAGCCAAGAGTCCCCAGGAAAAGCGAACACCGGGGAGCTGTTTTTT.

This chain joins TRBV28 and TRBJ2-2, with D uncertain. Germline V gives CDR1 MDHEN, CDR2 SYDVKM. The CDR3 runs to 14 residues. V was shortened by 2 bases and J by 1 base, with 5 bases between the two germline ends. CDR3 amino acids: CASSLGQNTGELFF. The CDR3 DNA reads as TGTGCCAGCAGTTTAGGGCAGAACACCGGGGAGCTGTTTTTT. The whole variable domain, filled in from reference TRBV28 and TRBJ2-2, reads DVKVTQSSRYLVKRTGEKVFLECVQDMDHENMFWYRQDPGLGLRLIYFSYDVKMKEKGDIPEGYSVSREKKERFSLILESASTNQTSMYLCASSLGQNTGELFFGEGSRLTVL.

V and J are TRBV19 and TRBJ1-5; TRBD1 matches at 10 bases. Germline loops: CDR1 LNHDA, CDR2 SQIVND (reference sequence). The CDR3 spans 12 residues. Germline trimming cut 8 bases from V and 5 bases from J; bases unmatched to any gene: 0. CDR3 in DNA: TGTGCCAGTGGACAGGGGGATCAGCCCCAGCATTTT. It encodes CASGQGDQPQHF.

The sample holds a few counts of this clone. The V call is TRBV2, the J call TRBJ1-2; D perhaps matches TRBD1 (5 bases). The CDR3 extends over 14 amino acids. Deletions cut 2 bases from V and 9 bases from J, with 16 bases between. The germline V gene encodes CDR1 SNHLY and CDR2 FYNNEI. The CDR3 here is CASSETRDSSSYTF. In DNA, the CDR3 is TGTGCCAGCAGTGAAACTCGAGACAGCTCTAGCTACACCTTC.

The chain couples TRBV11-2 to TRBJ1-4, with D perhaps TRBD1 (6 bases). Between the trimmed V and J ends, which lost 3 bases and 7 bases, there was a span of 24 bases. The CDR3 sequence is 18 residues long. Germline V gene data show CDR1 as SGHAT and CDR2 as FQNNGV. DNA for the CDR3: TGTGCCAGCAGCTTTGGTCGGGCAGGGGACCGTGGGGGTGAAAAACTGTTTTTT. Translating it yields CASSFGRAGDRGGEKLFF.

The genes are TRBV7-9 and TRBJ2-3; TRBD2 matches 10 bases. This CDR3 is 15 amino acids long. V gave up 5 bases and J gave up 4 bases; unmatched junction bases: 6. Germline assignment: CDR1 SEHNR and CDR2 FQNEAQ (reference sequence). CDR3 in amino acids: CASSPGTSVADTQYF. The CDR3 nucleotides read TGTGCCAGCAGCCCCGGGACTAGCGTTGCAGATACGCAGTATTTT.

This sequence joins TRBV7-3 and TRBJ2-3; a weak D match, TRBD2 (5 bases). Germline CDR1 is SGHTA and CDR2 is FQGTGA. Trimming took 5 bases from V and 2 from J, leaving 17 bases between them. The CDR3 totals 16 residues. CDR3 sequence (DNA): TGTGCCAGCAGCCCAACGGGGTCTCTCGACACAGATACGCAGTATTTT. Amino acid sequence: CASSPTGSLDTDTQYF. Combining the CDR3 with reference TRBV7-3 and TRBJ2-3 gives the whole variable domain GAGVSQTPSNKVTEKGKYVELRCDPISGHTALYWYRQSLGQGPEFLIYFQGTGAADDSGLPNDRFFAVRPEGSVSTLKIQRTERGDSAVYLCASSPTGSLDTDTQYFGPGTRLTVL.

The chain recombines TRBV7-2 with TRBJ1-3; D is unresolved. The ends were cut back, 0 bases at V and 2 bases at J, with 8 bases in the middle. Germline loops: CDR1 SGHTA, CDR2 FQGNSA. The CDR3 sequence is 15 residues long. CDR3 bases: TGTGCCAGCAGCTTAGCTGTCCAAACTGGAAACACCATATATTTT. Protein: CASSLAVQTGNTIYF.

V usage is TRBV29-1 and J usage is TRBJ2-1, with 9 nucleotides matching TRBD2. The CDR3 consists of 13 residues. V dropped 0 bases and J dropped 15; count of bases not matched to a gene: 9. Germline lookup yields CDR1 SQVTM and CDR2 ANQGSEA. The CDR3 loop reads CSVEDRRGGPRFF. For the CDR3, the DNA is TGCAGCGTTGAAGATCGGCGGGGGGGCCCCCGGTTCTTC.

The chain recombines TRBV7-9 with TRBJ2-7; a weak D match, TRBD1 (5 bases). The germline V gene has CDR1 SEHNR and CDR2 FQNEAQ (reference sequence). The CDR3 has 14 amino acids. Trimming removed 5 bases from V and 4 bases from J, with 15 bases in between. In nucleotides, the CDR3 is TGTGCCAGCAGCCCCCCAACAGGCATTTACGAGCAGTACTTC. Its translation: CASSPPTGIYEQYF.

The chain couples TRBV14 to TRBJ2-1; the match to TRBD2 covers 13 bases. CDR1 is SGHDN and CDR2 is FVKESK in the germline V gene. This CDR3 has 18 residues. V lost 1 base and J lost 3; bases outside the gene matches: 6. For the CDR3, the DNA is TGTGCCAGCAGCCAAGGACTAGCGGGGGGTCTGGACTACAATGAGCAGTTCTTC. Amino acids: CASSQGLAGGLDYNEQFF.

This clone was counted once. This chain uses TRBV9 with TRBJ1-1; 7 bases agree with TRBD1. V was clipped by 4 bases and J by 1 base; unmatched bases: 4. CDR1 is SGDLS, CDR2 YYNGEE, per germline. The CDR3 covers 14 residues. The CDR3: CASSSRTGNTEAFF. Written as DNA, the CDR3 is TGTGCCAGCAGCTCTCGGACAGGGAACACTGAAGCTTTCTTT.

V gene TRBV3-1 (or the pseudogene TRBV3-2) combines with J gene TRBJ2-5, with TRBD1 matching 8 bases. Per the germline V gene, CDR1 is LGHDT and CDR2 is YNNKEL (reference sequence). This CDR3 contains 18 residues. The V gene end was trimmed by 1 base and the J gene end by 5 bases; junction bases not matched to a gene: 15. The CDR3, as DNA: TGTGCCAGCAGCCAAGTTAGTTTCAGGGGGCAGAATGGTGAGACCCAGTACTTC. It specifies CASSQVSFRGQNGETQYF.

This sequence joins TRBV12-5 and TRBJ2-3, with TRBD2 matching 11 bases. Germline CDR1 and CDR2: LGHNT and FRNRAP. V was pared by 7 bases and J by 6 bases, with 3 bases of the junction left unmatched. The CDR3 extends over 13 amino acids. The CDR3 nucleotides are TGTGCTAGTGCTAGCGGGGGGAGGGATACGCAGTATTTT. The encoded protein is CASASGGRDTQYF.

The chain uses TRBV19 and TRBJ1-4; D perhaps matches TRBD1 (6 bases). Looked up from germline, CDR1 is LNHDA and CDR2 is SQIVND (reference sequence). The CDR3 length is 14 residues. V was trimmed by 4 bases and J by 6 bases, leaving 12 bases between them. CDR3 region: CASSTRGWDEKLFF. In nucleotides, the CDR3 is TGTGCCAGTAGTACCAGGGGTTGGGATGAAAAACTGTTTTTT.